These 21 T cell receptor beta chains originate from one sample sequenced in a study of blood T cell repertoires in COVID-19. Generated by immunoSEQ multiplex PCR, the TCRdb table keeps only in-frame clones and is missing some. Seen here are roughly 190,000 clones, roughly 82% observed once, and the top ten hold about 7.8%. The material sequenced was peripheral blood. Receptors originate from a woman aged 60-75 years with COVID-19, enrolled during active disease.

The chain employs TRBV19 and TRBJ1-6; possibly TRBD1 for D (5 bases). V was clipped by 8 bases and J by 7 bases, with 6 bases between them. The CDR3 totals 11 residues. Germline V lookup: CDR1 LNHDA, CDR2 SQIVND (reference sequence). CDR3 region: CASQGNSPLHF. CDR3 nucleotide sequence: TGTGCCAGTCAGGGCAATTCACCCCTCCACTTT. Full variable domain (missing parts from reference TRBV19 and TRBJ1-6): DGGITQSPKYLFRKEGQNVTLSCEQNLNHDAMYWYRQDPGQGLRLIYYSQIVNDFQKGDIAEGYSVSREKKESFPLTVTSAQKNPTAFYLCASQGNSPLHFGNGTRLTVT.

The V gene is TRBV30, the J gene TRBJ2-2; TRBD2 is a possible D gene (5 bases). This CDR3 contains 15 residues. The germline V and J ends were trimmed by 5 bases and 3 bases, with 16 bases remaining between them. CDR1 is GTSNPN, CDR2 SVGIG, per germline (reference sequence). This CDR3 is CAWGQGLGDTGELFF. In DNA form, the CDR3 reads TGTGCCTGGGGCCAAGGCCTCGGGGACACCGGGGAGCTGTTTTTT.

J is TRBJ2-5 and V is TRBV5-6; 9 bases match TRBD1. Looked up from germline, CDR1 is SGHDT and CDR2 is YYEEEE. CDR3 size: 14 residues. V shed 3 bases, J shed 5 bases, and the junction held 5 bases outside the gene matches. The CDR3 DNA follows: TGTGCCAGCAGCTCAGGGACAGGGTGGGAGACCCAGTACTTC. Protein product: CASSSGTGWETQYF.

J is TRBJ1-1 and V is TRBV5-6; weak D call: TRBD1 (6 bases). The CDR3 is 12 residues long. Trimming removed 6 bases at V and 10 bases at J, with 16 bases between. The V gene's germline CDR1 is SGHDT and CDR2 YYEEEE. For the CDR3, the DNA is TGTGCCAGCACCTCCGACAGGCGTAGAGCTTTCTTT. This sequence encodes CASTSDRRRAFF. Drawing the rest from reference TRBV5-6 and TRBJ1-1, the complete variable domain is DAGVTQSPTHLIKTRGQQVTLRCSPKSGHDTVSWYQQALGQGPQFIFQYYEEEERQRGNFPDRFSGHQFPNYSSELNVNALLLGDSALYLCASTSDRRRAFFGQGTRLTVV.

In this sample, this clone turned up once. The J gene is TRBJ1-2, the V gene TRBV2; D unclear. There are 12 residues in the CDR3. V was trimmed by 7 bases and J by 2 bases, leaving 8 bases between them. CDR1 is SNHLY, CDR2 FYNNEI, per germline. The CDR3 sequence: CASNRENYGYTF. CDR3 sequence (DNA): TGTGCCAGCAACCGGGAGAACTATGGCTACACCTTC.

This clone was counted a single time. The CDR3 sequence is CAISDINRGRPTNYGYTF. The CDR3 DNA reads as TGTGCCATCAGCGACATAAACAGGGGGCGACCCACTAACTATGGCTACACCTTC. The rearrangement uses TRBV10-3 and TRBJ1-2; 9 bases line up with TRBD1. After removal of 6 bases from V and 0 bases from J, the junction contained 14 bases not matched to a gene. The CDR3 sequence is 18 residues long. Germline CDR1 is ENHRY and CDR2 is SYGVKD.

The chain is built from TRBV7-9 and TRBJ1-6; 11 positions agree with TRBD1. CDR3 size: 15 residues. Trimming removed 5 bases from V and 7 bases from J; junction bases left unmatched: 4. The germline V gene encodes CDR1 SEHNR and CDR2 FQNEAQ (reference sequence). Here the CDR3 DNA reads TGTGCCAGCAGCGCGGACAGGGGGCCGAATTCACCCCTCCACTTT. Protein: CASSADRGPNSPLHF. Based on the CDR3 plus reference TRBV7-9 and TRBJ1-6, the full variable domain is DTGVSQNPRHKITKRGQNVTFRCDPISEHNRLYWYRQTLGQGPEFLTYFQNEAQLEKSRLLSDRFSAERPKGSFSTLEIQRTEQGDSAMYLCASSADRGPNSPLHFGNGTRLTVT.

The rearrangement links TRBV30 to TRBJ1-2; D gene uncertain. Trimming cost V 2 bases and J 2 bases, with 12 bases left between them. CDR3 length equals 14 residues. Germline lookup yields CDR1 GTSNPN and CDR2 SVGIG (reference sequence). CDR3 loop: CAWSLTGGNYGYTF. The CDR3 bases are TGTGCCTGGAGTTTGACGGGAGGAAACTATGGCTACACCTTC.

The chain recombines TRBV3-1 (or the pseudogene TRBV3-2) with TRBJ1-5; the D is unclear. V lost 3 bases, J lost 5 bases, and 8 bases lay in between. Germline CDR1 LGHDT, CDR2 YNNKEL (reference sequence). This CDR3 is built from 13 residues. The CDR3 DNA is TGTGCCAGCAGCCATACGGGAGATCAGCCCCAGCATTTT. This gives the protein CASSHTGDQPQHF.

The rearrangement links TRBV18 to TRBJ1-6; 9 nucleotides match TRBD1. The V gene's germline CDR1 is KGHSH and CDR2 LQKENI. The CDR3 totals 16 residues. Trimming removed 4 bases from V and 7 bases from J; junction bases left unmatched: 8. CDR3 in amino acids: CASSLSQGAQNSPLHF. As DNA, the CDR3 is TGTGCCAGCTCACTCTCACAGGGGGCGCAGAATTCACCCCTCCACTTT. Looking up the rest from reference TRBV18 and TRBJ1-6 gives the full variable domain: NAGVMQNPRHLVRRRGQEARLRCSPMKGHSHVYWYRQLPEEGLKFMVYLQKENIIDESGMPKERFSAEFPKEGPSILRIQQVVRGDSAAYFCASSLSQGAQNSPLHFGNGTRLTVT.

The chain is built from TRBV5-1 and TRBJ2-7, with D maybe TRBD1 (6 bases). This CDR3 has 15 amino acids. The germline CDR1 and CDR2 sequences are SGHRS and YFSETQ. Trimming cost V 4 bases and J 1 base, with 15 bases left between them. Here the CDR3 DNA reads TGCGCCAGCAGCAGCGGACAGACCCTATCCTACGAGCAGTACTTC. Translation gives CASSSGQTLSYEQYF. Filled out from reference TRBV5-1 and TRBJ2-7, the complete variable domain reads KAGVTQTPRYLIKTRGQQVTLSCSPISGHRSVSWYQQTPGQGLQFLFEYFSETQRNKGNFPGRFSGRQFSNSRSEMNVSTLELGDSALYLCASSSGQTLSYEQYFGPGTRLTVT.

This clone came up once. The CDR3 region is CASSLAARGSPNEKLFF. CDR3 coding DNA: TGTGCCAGCAGTCTAGCGGCTAGGGGGAGCCCTAATGAAAAACTGTTTTTT. This rearrangement joins TRBV7-2 to TRBJ1-4; possible D gene TRBD1, 6 bases. Trimming took off 6 bases at V and 3 bases at J, with 20 bases between the two ends. The CDR3 runs 17 residues. Germline lookup yields CDR1 SGHTA and CDR2 FQGNSA.

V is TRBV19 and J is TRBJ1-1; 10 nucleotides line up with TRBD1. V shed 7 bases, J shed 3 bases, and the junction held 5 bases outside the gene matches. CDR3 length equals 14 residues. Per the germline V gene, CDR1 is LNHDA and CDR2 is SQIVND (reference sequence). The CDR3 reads CASKGTGDYTEAFF. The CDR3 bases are TGTGCCAGTAAGGGGACAGGGGATTACACTGAAGCTTTCTTT.

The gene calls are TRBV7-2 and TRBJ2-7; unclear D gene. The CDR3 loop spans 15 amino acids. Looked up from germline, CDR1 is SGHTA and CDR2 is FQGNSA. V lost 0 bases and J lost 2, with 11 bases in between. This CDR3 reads CASSLAQEATYEQYF. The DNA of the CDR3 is TGTGCCAGCAGCTTAGCGCAGGAAGCAACCTACGAGCAGTACTTC.

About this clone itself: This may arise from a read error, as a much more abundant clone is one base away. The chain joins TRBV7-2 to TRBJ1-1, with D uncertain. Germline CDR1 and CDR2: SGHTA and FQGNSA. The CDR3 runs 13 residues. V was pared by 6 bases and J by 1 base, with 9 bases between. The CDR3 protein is CASSRERNTEAFF. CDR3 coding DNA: TGTGCCAGCAGTCGGGAAAGGAACACTGAAGCTTTCTTT.

The DNA for the CDR3 is TGCGCCAGCAGCCAGACTAGCGGACACACAGATACGCAGTATTTT. Its translation: CASSQTSGHTDTQYF. V is TRBV4-1 and J is TRBJ2-3; TRBD2 matches 9 bases. The CDR3 contains 15 residues. Trimming removed 3 bases from V and 2 bases from J; junction bases left unmatched: 3. Germline V lookup: CDR1 MGHRA, CDR2 YSYEKL.

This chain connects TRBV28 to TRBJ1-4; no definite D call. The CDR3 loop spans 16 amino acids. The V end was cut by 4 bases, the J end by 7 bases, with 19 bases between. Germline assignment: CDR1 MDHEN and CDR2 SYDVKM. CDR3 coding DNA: TGTGCCAGCAGTTCCCGAGGGCCCAATGAAGTTGAAAAACTGTTTTTT. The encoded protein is CASSSRGPNEVEKLFF.

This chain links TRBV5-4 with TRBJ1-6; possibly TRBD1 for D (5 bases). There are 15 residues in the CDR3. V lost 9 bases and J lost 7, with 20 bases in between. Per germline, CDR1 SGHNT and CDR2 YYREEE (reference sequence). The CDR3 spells CAISRDSLRNSPLHF. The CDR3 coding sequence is TGTGCCATTTCTCGGGACTCCCTGAGGAATTCACCCCTCCACTTT.

CDR3 amino acids: CASSSSGGQPSYNEQFF. CDR3 nucleotide sequence: TGTGCCAGCAGCTCTAGCGGGGGTCAACCCTCCTACAATGAGCAGTTCTTC. The chain links TRBV11-2 to TRBJ2-1, with TRBD2 matching over 10 bases. The CDR3 has 17 amino acids. V gave up 4 bases and J gave up 0 bases; unmatched junction bases: 6. CDR1 is SGHAT, CDR2 FQNNGV, per germline.

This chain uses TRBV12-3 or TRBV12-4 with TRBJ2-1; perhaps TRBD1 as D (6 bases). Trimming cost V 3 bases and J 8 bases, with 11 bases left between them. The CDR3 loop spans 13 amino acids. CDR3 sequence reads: CASSFFGTYEQFF. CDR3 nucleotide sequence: TGTGCCAGCAGTTTCTTCGGGACATATGAGCAGTTCTTC.

The CDR3 sequence is CASRRLFIADTEAFF. The CDR3 coding sequence is TGTGCCAGCAGAAGGTTGTTTATCGCGGACACTGAAGCTTTCTTT. The chain has TRBV27 and TRBJ1-1; unclear D gene. The CDR3 spans 15 residues. V was cut by 6 bases and J by 3 bases, with 17 bases left in between. Germline CDR1 reads MNHEY; CDR2 reads SMNVEV (reference sequence).